A selection of T cell receptor beta chains follows, all from one sample in a study of T cells after yellow fever vaccination. MiXCR was run by TCRdb on the 5' RACE reads, yielding one entry per CDR3 protein. The profile shows about 110,000 distinct CDR3 sequences, roughly 8.9% of them singletons. The source material was CD8+ T cells sorted from PBMCs, sampled 45 days after the yellow fever booster vaccination. The receptors come from a man aged 30-40 years who received the YFV17D yellow fever vaccine. Each CDR3 is given with its conserved first and last residue. A D gene is named only where the DNA matches it firmly. Size is omitted from some rows. Given values are once, few, many or a class for expanded clones.

J | D | V | size | DNA | CDR3
TRBJ2-1 | - | TRBV6-5 | many | TGTGCCAGCAGTTCCCGGTTGAACAATGAGCAGTTCTTC | CASSSRLNNEQFF
TRBJ2-5 | - | TRBV25-1 | many | TGTGCCAGCACCGGCCGGCTAGATGAGACCCAGTACTTC | CASTGRLDETQYF
TRBJ2-7 | - | TRBV12-3/TRBV12-4 | many | TGTGCCAGCAGTGTGGGACCGTCGGTAGAGCAGTACTTC | CASSVGPSVEQYF
TRBJ2-7 | TRBD2 | TRBV9 | many | TGTGCCAGCAGCGCGTCACTAGCGGGAGACGAGCAGTACTTC | CASSASLAGDEQYF
TRBJ2-4 | - | TRBV21-1 | - | TGTGCCAGCAGCAAATTCCAGGTTGGGGTCAACATTCAGTACTTC | CASSKFQVGVNIQYF
TRBJ2-5 | TRBD1 | TRBV2 | few | TGTGCCAGCAGCCCCGGGACAGGGGGTTTAACCGGGGAGACCCAGTACTTC | CASSPGTGGLTGETQYF
TRBJ2-7 | - | TRBV12-3/TRBV12-4 | many | TGTGCCAGCAGTACAGCAGGAACCTACGAGCAGTACTTC | CASSTAGTYEQYF
TRBJ1-1 | - | TRBV7-2 | many | TGTGCCAGCAGCCCAAGCGGGGGCACTGAAGCTTTCTTT | CASSPSGGTEAFF
TRBJ2-7 | - | TRBV6-2/TRBV6-3 | many | TGTGCCAGCAGCTATGACAGGACCTACGAGCAGTACTTC | CASSYDRTYEQYF
TRBJ2-2 | TRBD1 | TRBV11-1 | many | TGTGCCAGCAGCTTACTAGGGACAGGGAACGCTTCGAACACCGGGGAGCTGTTTTTT | CASSLLGTGNASNTGELFF
TRBJ2-3 | - | TRBV12-3/TRBV12-4 | - | TGTGCCACCTACTGGGGGCCCAGGGCAGATACGCAGTATTTT | CATYWGPRADTQYF
TRBJ2-2 | - | TRBV12-3/TRBV12-4 | many | TGTGCCAGCAGTCCCGAGCAAGCCGGGGAGCTGTTTTTT | CASSPEQAGELFF
TRBJ2-7 | TRBD2 | TRBV27 | many | TGTGCCAGCAGTTTAGGGGGGGGACTCTCCGAGCAGTACTTC | CASSLGGGLSEQYF
TRBJ2-5 | - | TRBV7-2 | many | TGTGCCAGCAGCCCCGGTCGGTCTGGGGAGACCCAGTACTTC | CASSPGRSGETQYF
TRBJ1-1 | - | TRBV20-1 | many | TGCAGTGCTAACGGAGGAGGGCTGTATACCTCTGAAGCTTTCTTT | CSANGGGLYTSEAFF
TRBJ2-1 | TRBD2 | TRBV5-1 | few | TGCGCCAGCAGCTTGGCCGCTAGCGGGACCCCCTACAATGAGCAGTTCTTC | CASSLAASGTPYNEQFF
TRBJ2-7 | TRBD1 | TRBV9 | many | TGTGCCAGCAGCGTAGAAGCAGGGGGCGGGCAGTACTTC | CASSVEAGGGQYF
TRBJ2-1 | - | TRBV6-5 | many | TGTGCCAGCAAGATATACAATGAGCAGTTCTTC | CASKIYNEQFF
TRBJ2-3 | TRBD2 | TRBV7-2 | - | TGTGCCAGCAGCCCCCGAGATCAAGGACTAGGGGATACGCAGTATTTT | CASSPRDQGLGDTQYF
TRBJ2-5 | - | TRBV28 | many | TGTGCCAGCAGTTCGGACCTCCACTCAGAGACCCAGTACTTC | CASSSDLHSETQYF
TRBJ2-1 | TRBD1 | TRBV2 | few | TGTGCCAGCAGCCTTACAGGGGCTAGCTCCTACAATGAGCAGTTCTTC | CASSLTGASSYNEQFF
TRBJ2-2 | - | TRBV10-2 | many | TGCGCCAGCAGTGAAGTATCGGGGAATGGGATCGGGGAGCTGTTTTTT | CASSEVSGNGIGELFF
TRBJ2-3 | - | TRBV15 | many | TGTGCCACCAGCAAAGAAAAGGGACTGGGAGATACGCAGTATTTT | CATSKEKGLGDTQYF
TRBJ2-2 | TRBD2 | TRBV9 | many | TGTGCCAGCAGCTTTCGACTAGCGGGAGGGCCCGGGGAGCTGTTTTTT | CASSFRLAGGPGELFF